These T cell receptor beta chains were read from a single sample in a study of T-cell memory formation after mild COVID-19. Using its own MiXCR run on the 5' RACE reads, TCRdb lists one record per CDR3 protein. The sample holds 200,000 to 250,000 distinct CDR3 sequences, 9.5% seen once. The sequenced sample consisted of PBMCs or a T cell subset sorted from them (not recorded which). These receptors were collected from a man aged 18 to 29 who had mild COVID-19 (a few samples of this study predate the infection). Cell type and time point are not known. CDR3s include the opening cysteine and the closing phenylalanine or tryptophan. The order of the fields is V gene, D gene, J gene, clone size, CDR3 DNA, CDR3 protein. D genes are given only for firm matches. The listing skips clone size in some rows; elsewhere it reads once, few, many or a size class.

V: TRBV29-1; D: NA; J: TRBJ1-2; size: NA; DNA: TGCAGCGTTGGTGCAGGGCGGGACTATGGCTACACCTTC; CDR3: CSVGAGRDYGYTF
V: TRBV7-2; D: TRBD1; J: TRBJ1-2; size: many; DNA: TGTGCCAGCAGCCGTCCGGGACAGGGGGTATATGGCTACACCTTC; CDR3: CASSRPGQGVYGYTF
V: TRBV7-6; D: NA; J: TRBJ2-7; size: many; DNA: TGTGCCAGCAGCTCCCACCGGGACCGCTCCTACGAGCAGTACTTC; CDR3: CASSSHRDRSYEQYF
V: TRBV24-1; D: NA; J: TRBJ1-5; size: few; DNA: TGTGCCACCAGTGAGGCGGGGGATCAGCCCCAGCATTTT; CDR3: CATSEAGDQPQHF
V: TRBV29-1; D: NA; J: TRBJ2-3; size: few; DNA: TGCAGCACAGATACGCAGTATTTT; CDR3: CSTDTQYF
V: TRBV11-2; D: NA; J: TRBJ2-3; size: many; DNA: TGTGCCAGCAGCTTAGGGAGCGATACGCAGTATTTT; CDR3: CASSLGSDTQYF
V: TRBV18; D: NA; J: TRBJ2-1; size: many; DNA: TGTGCCAGCTCACCACCTGTCGCTTACAATGAGCAGTTCTTC; CDR3: CASSPPVAYNEQFF
V: TRBV5-1; D: NA; J: TRBJ2-5; size: few; DNA: TGCGCCAGCAGCTTGCGGCCAACTCAGGGGACGGAGACCCAGTACTTC; CDR3: CASSLRPTQGTETQYF
V: TRBV24-1; D: TRBD1; J: TRBJ2-2; size: NA; DNA: TGTGCCACCAGTGATTTGGGCAGGGGGCCTCTCGTGGAGCTGTTTTTT; CDR3: CATSDLGRGPLVELFF
V: TRBV5-1; D: NA; J: TRBJ2-3; size: NA; DNA: TGCGCCAGCAGCTCGGACAGCGCCACAGATACGCAGTATTTT; CDR3: CASSSDSATDTQYF
V: TRBV4-3; D: TRBD2; J: TRBJ2-2; size: many; DNA: TGCGCCAGCAGCCAACGGACTAGCCACGGGGAGCTGTTTTTT; CDR3: CASSQRTSHGELFF
V: TRBV29-1; D: NA; J: TRBJ2-3; size: NA; DNA: TGCAGCGTCGATAGGACAGCCTTTAGCACAGATACGCAGTATTTT; CDR3: CSVDRTAFSTDTQYF
V: TRBV7-3; D: NA; J: TRBJ1-1; size: many; DNA: TGTGCCAGCAGCCCCCGACAGGTGGGGACGAACACTGAAGCTTTCTTT; CDR3: CASSPRQVGTNTEAFF
V: TRBV18; D: NA; J: TRBJ1-2; size: many; DNA: TGTGCCAGCTCACCCCCGGGAATCGACTATGGCTACACCTTC; CDR3: CASSPPGIDYGYTF
V: TRBV14; D: NA; J: TRBJ1-2; size: NA; DNA: TGTGCCAGCAGTCTGGGGACGGGGTCTGGCTATGGCTACACCTTC; CDR3: CASSLGTGSGYGYTF
V: TRBV4-1; D: NA; J: TRBJ1-2; size: few; DNA: TGCGCCAGCAGCCAGGGAGCAGGGTCTGGCTATGGCTACACCTTC; CDR3: CASSQGAGSGYGYTF
V: TRBV11-2; D: NA; J: TRBJ2-5; size: few; DNA: TGTGCCAGCAGCTTTTCGATCGTTCAAGAGACCCAGTACTTC; CDR3: CASSFSIVQETQYF
V: TRBV11-2; D: TRBD1; J: TRBJ2-6; size: few; DNA: TGTGCCAGCAGCTTGCTACAGGGGCGACGTGGGGCCAACGTCCTGACTTTC; CDR3: CASSLLQGRRGANVLTF
V: TRBV20-1; D: NA; J: TRBJ1-4; size: many; DNA: TGCAGTGCTAGGCCGGGACGTAAAGGAGAAAAACTGTTTTTT; CDR3: CSARPGRKGEKLFF
V: TRBV6-5; D: TRBD1; J: TRBJ1-1; size: NA; DNA: TGTGCCAGCAGTCCGACAGGGGTGATGAACACTGAAGCTTTCTTT; CDR3: CASSPTGVMNTEAFF
V: TRBV7-8; D: NA; J: TRBJ1-4; size: NA; DNA: TGTGCCAGCAGCTTAGGCCCATTTGGGGCAACTAATGAAAAACTGTTTTTT; CDR3: CASSLGPFGATNEKLFF
V: TRBV24-1; D: TRBD1; J: TRBJ1-1; size: few; DNA: TGTGCCACCCGTGACAGGGACTACACTGAAGCTTTCTTT; CDR3: CATRDRDYTEAFF
V: TRBV5-1; D: NA; J: TRBJ1-2; size: many; DNA: TGCGCCAGCAGCTATGGGGCACAGCCACCCACCTTC; CDR3: CASSYGAQPPTF
V: TRBV3-1; D: TRBD1; J: TRBJ2-1; size: few; DNA: TGTGCCAGCAGCCCCGGGACAGGGTTTCGCAATGAGCAGTTCTTC; CDR3: CASSPGTGFRNEQFF
V: TRBV5-1; D: NA; J: TRBJ1-4; size: many; DNA: TGCGCCAGCAGGGACGCCTTGCTCAGACTGTTTTTT; CDR3: CASRDALLRLFF
V: TRBV7-6; D: NA; J: TRBJ1-1; size: NA; DNA: TGTGCCAGCAGCTCCCTCCGGGGGAGGAACACTGAAGCTTTCTTT; CDR3: CASSSLRGRNTEAFF
V: TRBV2; D: TRBD1; J: TRBJ2-7; size: NA; DNA: TGTGCCAGCAATGGACAGGGAGGTTCCGAGCAGTACTTC; CDR3: CASNGQGGSEQYF
V: TRBV7-7; D: NA; J: TRBJ2-1; size: many; DNA: TGTGCTAGCAGCTACGGACCCGTTGGGGGTGAGCAGTTCTTC; CDR3: CASSYGPVGGEQFF
V: TRBV29-1; D: NA; J: TRBJ1-1; size: NA; DNA: TGCAGCTCCACACCAGGACAGCTATCGAATGGAGCTTTCTTT; CDR3: CSSTPGQLSNGAFF
V: TRBV5-1; D: TRBD2; J: TRBJ2-5; size: many; DNA: TGCGCCAGCAGCGCGGCGGGGGGGCAAGAGACCCAGTACTTC; CDR3: CASSAAGGQETQYF
V: TRBV19; D: TRBD1; J: TRBJ1-4; size: NA; DNA: TGTGCCAGTAGCCGGGACAGACCAATTGGCCTGTTTTTT; CDR3: CASSRDRPIGLFF
V: TRBV5-6; D: NA; J: TRBJ1-2; size: few; DNA: TGTGCCAGCAGCTTGGTAGGGACGAAAGGCTACACCTTC; CDR3: CASSLVGTKGYTF
V: TRBV15; D: NA; J: TRBJ1-2; size: many; DNA: TGTGCCACCAGCAGACCTCACGGGGCCCTAGGGTATGGCTACACCTTC; CDR3: CATSRPHGALGYGYTF
V: TRBV5-1; D: NA; J: TRBJ2-3; size: NA; DNA: TGCGCCAGCAGCTTGTATCAGGGTCTGACAGATACGCAGTATTTT; CDR3: CASSLYQGLTDTQYF
V: TRBV5-1; D: TRBD1; J: TRBJ1-6; size: few; DNA: TGCGCCAGCAGCTCAGGACAGGGGCGGGAATCACCCCTCCACTTT; CDR3: CASSSGQGRESPLHF
V: TRBV9; D: NA; J: TRBJ2-2; size: few; DNA: TGTGCCAGCAGCGTAGTAGCCGGGGAGCTGTTTTTT; CDR3: CASSVVAGELFF
V: TRBV28; D: TRBD1; J: TRBJ2-1; size: NA; DNA: TGTGCCAGCAGTGGTAACAGGGGGTGGCAGTTCTTC; CDR3: CASSGNRGWQFF
V: TRBV2; D: NA; J: TRBJ2-2; size: NA; DNA: TGTGCCAGCAGGGTCTCCACAAACACCGGGGAGCTGTTTTTT; CDR3: CASRVSTNTGELFF
V: TRBV11-2; D: TRBD1; J: TRBJ1-2; size: NA; DNA: TGTGCCAGCAGCTTAGTGGGACAGTTCTATGGCTACACCTTC; CDR3: CASSLVGQFYGYTF
V: TRBV20-1; D: TRBD2; J: TRBJ2-3; size: NA; DNA: TGCAGTGCCGGAGCGGGGGGGCCGAGAGATACGCAGTATTTT; CDR3: CSAGAGGPRDTQYF
V: TRBV11-3; D: TRBD2; J: TRBJ2-1; size: NA; DNA: TGTGCCAGCCGCGGGACTAGCGGGAGAGATGAGCAGTTCTTC; CDR3: CASRGTSGRDEQFF
V: TRBV7-2; D: NA; J: TRBJ1-5; size: many; DNA: TGTGCCAGCAGCCCTCCTCGCGAGCCCCAGCATTTT; CDR3: CASSPPREPQHF
V: TRBV5-1; D: TRBD1; J: TRBJ2-7; size: NA; DNA: TGCGCCAGCAGCTCGTCACCGGGACAGGGATCCGAGCAGTACTTC; CDR3: CASSSSPGQGSEQYF
V: TRBV7-2; D: TRBD1; J: TRBJ1-5; size: many; DNA: TGTGCCAGCCAACAGGGGTGGGCTCAGCCCCAGCATTTT; CDR3: CASQQGWAQPQHF
V: TRBV5-1; D: TRBD1; J: TRBJ1-5; size: few; DNA: TGCGCCAGCAGCTTGGAGGGGGCGAGCTATCAGCCCCAGCATTTT; CDR3: CASSLEGASYQPQHF
V: TRBV12-3/TRBV12-4; D: TRBD1; J: TRBJ1-4; size: few; DNA: TGTGCCAGCAGGGTCAAGGGACAGGGGACCAAAAAACTGTTTTTT; CDR3: CASRVKGQGTKKLFF
V: TRBV7-3; D: NA; J: TRBJ1-1; size: NA; DNA: TGTGCCAGCAGCAAGACACCGAACACTGAAGCTTTCTTT; CDR3: CASSKTPNTEAFF
V: TRBV20-1; D: NA; J: TRBJ2-3; size: many; DNA: TGCAGTGCTAGAGATTGGCTAGCCGCGGATACGCAGTATTTT; CDR3: CSARDWLAADTQYF
V: TRBV4-1; D: TRBD2; J: TRBJ2-3; size: few; DNA: TGCGCCAGCAGCCAAGAACTAGCGGTCTCAGATACGCAGTATTTT; CDR3: CASSQELAVSDTQYF
V: TRBV6-1; D: NA; J: TRBJ2-3; size: few; DNA: TGTGCCAGCAGCGACAGGTCTAGCACAGATACGCAGTATTTT; CDR3: CASSDRSSTDTQYF
V: TRBV5-4; D: NA; J: TRBJ2-1; size: NA; DNA: TGTGCCAGCAGCTTTTTGGGAGGTTACAATGAGCAGTTCTTC; CDR3: CASSFLGGYNEQFF
V: TRBV7-9; D: TRBD1; J: TRBJ2-5; size: many; DNA: TGTGCCAGCAAGGGGACAGTGTACCAAGAGACCCAGTACTTC; CDR3: CASKGTVYQETQYF
V: TRBV20-1; D: NA; J: TRBJ2-5; size: NA; DNA: TGCAGTGCTAGAGAACAGCGATTCCGAGAGACCCAGTACTTC; CDR3: CSAREQRFRETQYF
V: TRBV5-1; D: NA; J: TRBJ2-3; size: many; DNA: TGCGCCAGCAGCTTGGAGGGCGGACCCACAGATACGCAGTATTTT; CDR3: CASSLEGGPTDTQYF
V: TRBV2; D: NA; J: TRBJ1-5; size: NA; DNA: TGTGCCAGCAGTGAAGAATCAGGGATCTACAGTCAGCCCCAGCATTTT; CDR3: CASSEESGIYSQPQHF
V: TRBV12-3/TRBV12-4; D: NA; J: TRBJ1-5; size: NA; DNA: TGTGCCAGCAGTCCCGTAGCACCGAGGCAGCCCCAGCATTTT; CDR3: CASSPVAPRQPQHF
V: TRBV28; D: NA; J: TRBJ2-2; size: once; DNA: TGTGCCAGCAGTCCCCCACGGAACACCGGGGAGCTGTTTTTT; CDR3: CASSPPRNTGELFF